The sequence of this T cell receptor (beta chain) was determined in a study of monozygotic twins with inflammatory bowel disease. Findings and caveats of the study: The inverse Simpson measure of TCRbeta diversity was lower in IBD patients than in healthy co-twins.

Notes on this clonotype: Its antigen is not identified.

No DNA is given; TCRdb re-called the 5' RACE reads and lists each CDR3 protein once. Its clone listing holds 440,000 or so distinct CDR3 sequences. The CDR3 is 15 residues long. Germline CDR1 and CDR2: MDHEN and SYDVKM. The chain combines TRBV28 with TRBJ1-4. Material for sequencing was blood. This TCR was sampled from a human donor with ulcerative colitis or Crohn's disease, or a healthy co-twin of an affected twin (not recorded which). CDR3 region: CASSLLGGAGEKLCF. The full variable domain, its missing parts supplied by reference TRBV28 and TRBJ1-4, is DVKVTQSSRYLVKRTGEKVFLECVQDMDHENMFWYRQDPGLGLRLIYFSYDVKMKEKGDIPEGYSVSREKKERFSLILESASTNQTSMYLCASSLLGGAGEKLCFGSGTQLSVL.